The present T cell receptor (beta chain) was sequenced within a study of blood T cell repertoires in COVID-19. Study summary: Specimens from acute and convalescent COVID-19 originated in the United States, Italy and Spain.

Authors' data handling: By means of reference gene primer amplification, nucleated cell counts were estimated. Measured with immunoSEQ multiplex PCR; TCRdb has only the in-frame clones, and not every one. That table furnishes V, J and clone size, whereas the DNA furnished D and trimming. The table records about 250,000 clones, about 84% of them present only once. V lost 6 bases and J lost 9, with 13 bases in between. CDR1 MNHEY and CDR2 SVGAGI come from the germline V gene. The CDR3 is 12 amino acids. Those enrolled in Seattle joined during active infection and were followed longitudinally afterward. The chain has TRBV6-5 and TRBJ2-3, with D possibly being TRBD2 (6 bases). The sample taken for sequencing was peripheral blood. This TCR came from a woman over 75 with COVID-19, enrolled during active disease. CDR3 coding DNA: TGTGCCAGCAGCGGGACGGAGGGAACGCAGTATTTT. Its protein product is CASSGTEGTQYF.